This is a list of T cell receptor beta chains from one sample in a study of control samples from healthy donors and cancer patients. Here immunoSEQ multiplex PCR was the method, and the copy in TCRdb shows in-frame clones only, minus some. This table has around 110,000 clones, about 93% appearing once. Sample: blood. The receptors originated from a man aged 25 to 40 in good health. The CDR3 runs from the conserved cysteine through the conserved F or W. A D gene is named only where the DNA matches it firmly. Clone size is stated in some rows and not others, as once, few, many or a class when expanded.

V gene: TRBV7-8
D gene: .
clone size: .
J gene: TRBJ2-7
CDR3 protein: CASSLRDTSNYEQYF
CDR3 DNA: TGTGCCAGCAGCCTTAGGGACACTTCAAACTACGAGCAGTACTTC

V gene: TRBV2
D gene: TRBD2
clone size: .
J gene: TRBJ2-1
CDR3 protein: CASSLLLAASYNEQFF
CDR3 DNA: TGTGCCAGCAGTCTCTTACTAGCGGCCTCCTACAATGAGCAGTTCTTC

V gene: TRBV24-1
D gene: .
clone size: .
J gene: TRBJ1-1
CDR3 protein: CATSDSSTGEAFF
CDR3 DNA: TGTGCCACCAGTGACTCTTCCACCGGCGAAGCTTTCTTT

V gene: TRBV5-1
D gene: .
clone size: .
J gene: TRBJ2-5
CDR3 protein: CASSLSLEYQETQYF
CDR3 DNA: TGCGCCAGCAGCTTAAGCCTCGAGTACCAAGAGACCCAGTACTTC

V gene: TRBV27
D gene: .
clone size: .
J gene: TRBJ2-3
CDR3 protein: CASSFAGGTDTQYF
CDR3 DNA: TGTGCCAGCAGTTTTGCAGGGGGCACAGATACGCAGTATTTT

V gene: TRBV9
D gene: .
clone size: .
J gene: TRBJ2-3
CDR3 protein: CATSEDTQYF
CDR3 DNA: TGTGCCACCTCCGAAGATACGCAGTATTTT

V gene: TRBV5-6
D gene: TRBD1
clone size: .
J gene: TRBJ1-6
CDR3 protein: CASSLIDRASSPLHF
CDR3 DNA: TGTGCCAGCAGCCTCATTGACAGGGCCTCTTCACCCCTCCACTTT

V gene: TRBV10-2
D gene: .
clone size: .
J gene: TRBJ1-5
CDR3 protein: CASSAGYQPQHF
CDR3 DNA: TGCGCCAGCAGTGCGGGTTATCAGCCCCAGCATTTT

V gene: TRBV9
D gene: TRBD1
clone size: .
J gene: TRBJ1-6
CDR3 protein: CASSDTGGDYNSPLHF
CDR3 DNA: TGTGCCAGCAGCGATACAGGGGGCGACTATAATTCACCCCTCCACTTT

V gene: TRBV3-1/TRBV3-2
D gene: .
clone size: .
J gene: TRBJ1-1
CDR3 protein: CASSQVMGVNTEAFF
CDR3 DNA: TGTGCCAGCAGCCAAGTTATGGGCGTGAACACTGAAGCTTTCTTT

V gene: TRBV3-1/TRBV3-2
D gene: .
clone size: .
J gene: TRBJ2-2
CDR3 protein: CASSQEGYRELFF
CDR3 DNA: TGTGCCAGCAGCCAAGAGGGGTATCGGGAGCTGTTTTTT

V gene: TRBV9
D gene: .
clone size: once
J gene: TRBJ2-2
CDR3 protein: CASSAPQGFLTGELFF
CDR3 DNA: TGTGCCAGCAGCGCCCCACAGGGATTCCTCACCGGGGAGCTGTTTTTT

V gene: TRBV11-1
D gene: TRBD1
clone size: .
J gene: TRBJ1-2
CDR3 protein: CASSSSGGYGYTF
CDR3 DNA: TGTGCCAGCAGCTCCTCAGGGGGCTATGGCTACACCTTC

V gene: TRBV19
D gene: .
clone size: .
J gene: TRBJ1-5
CDR3 protein: CASSMVFQPQHF
CDR3 DNA: TGTGCCAGTAGTATGGTCTTCCAGCCCCAGCATTTT

V gene: TRBV28
D gene: .
clone size: .
J gene: TRBJ1-6
CDR3 protein: CASSLGESPLHF
CDR3 DNA: TGTGCCAGCAGTTTGGGGGAGTCACCCCTCCACTTT

V gene: TRBV6-6
D gene: .
clone size: .
J gene: TRBJ1-1
CDR3 protein: CASSYPGRRTEAFF
CDR3 DNA: TGTGCCAGCAGTTACCCAGGGAGGCGAACTGAAGCTTTCTTT

V gene: TRBV4-2
D gene: .
clone size: few
J gene: TRBJ2-7
CDR3 protein: CASSRDGYEQYF
CDR3 DNA: TGTGCCAGCAGCCGGGACGGCTACGAGCAGTACTTC

V gene: TRBV10-2
D gene: .
clone size: .
J gene: TRBJ1-2
CDR3 protein: CATTLGRYYGYTF
CDR3 DNA: TGCGCCACCACCTTGGGACGTTACTATGGCTACACCTTC